The rows below give T cell receptor beta chains drawn from one sample of a study of T cell repertoires in cytomegalovirus infection. From the reads, TCRdb called clonotypes with MiXCR, one entry per CDR3 protein. The data contain approximately 100,000 distinct CDR3 sequences, roughly a quarter of them singletons. Material for sequencing was CD8+ T cells from PBMCs. These receptors originate from a human donor in good health (CMV status not recorded). Some clones in this sample may be carry-over from other donors' samples. Both conserved end residues are part of each CDR3. A D gene is named only where the DNA matches it firmly. Clone sizes are given selectively: once, few, many, or a class where the clone is expanded.

abundance: .; d_gene: .; j_gene: TRBJ2-7; v_gene: TRBV3-1; len: 15; CDR3aa: CASSHARDGAYEQYF; CDR3nt: TGTGCCAGCAGCCACGCCAGGGACGGGGCCTACGAGCAGTACTTC
abundance: .; d_gene: .; j_gene: TRBJ2-5; v_gene: TRBV6-2/TRBV6-3; len: 13; CDR3aa: CASSYEVQETQYF; CDR3nt: TGTGCCAGCAGTTACGAAGTCCAAGAGACCCAGTACTTC
abundance: many; d_gene: TRBD1; j_gene: TRBJ1-1; v_gene: TRBV7-2; len: 17; CDR3aa: CASSTYRQGETNTEAFF; CDR3nt: TGTGCCAGCAGCACCTACAGACAGGGCGAAACGAACACTGAAGCTTTCTTT
abundance: few; d_gene: .; j_gene: TRBJ2-1; v_gene: TRBV20-1; len: 14; CDR3aa: CPGPAGKAYNEQFF; CDR3nt: TGCCCAGGACCCGCAGGGAAGGCTTACAATGAGCAGTTCTTC
abundance: once; d_gene: .; j_gene: TRBJ2-7; v_gene: TRBV29-1; len: 13; CDR3aa: CSIRTGVAGEQYF; CDR3nt: TGCAGCATTAGGACGGGGGTCGCGGGGGAGCAGTACTTC
abundance: once; d_gene: TRBD1; j_gene: TRBJ2-7; v_gene: TRBV30; len: 14; CDR3aa: CAWSEGQGAREQYF; CDR3nt: TGTGCCTGGAGTGAGGGGCAGGGGGCGAGGGAGCAGTACTTC
abundance: .; d_gene: TRBD1; j_gene: TRBJ1-1; v_gene: TRBV7-9; len: 12; CDR3aa: CASRGTVTEAFF; CDR3nt: TGTGCCAGCAGAGGGACAGTTACTGAAGCTTTCTTT
abundance: .; d_gene: TRBD1; j_gene: TRBJ1-1; v_gene: TRBV27; len: 14; CDR3aa: CASSLTGENTEAFF; CDR3nt: TGTGCCAGCAGCCTGACAGGGGAGAACACTGAAGCTTTCTTT
abundance: few; d_gene: TRBD1; j_gene: TRBJ1-2; v_gene: TRBV12-3/TRBV12-4; len: 16; CDR3aa: CASIYLGQTTNYGYTF; CDR3nt: TGTGCCAGCATTTATCTGGGACAGACAACTAACTATGGCTACACCTTC
abundance: .; d_gene: TRBD2; j_gene: TRBJ2-7; v_gene: TRBV5-5; len: 14; CDR3aa: CASSLAGAPYEQYF; CDR3nt: TGTGCCAGCAGCCTAGCGGGAGCCCCCTACGAGCAGTACTTC
abundance: many; d_gene: TRBD1; j_gene: TRBJ1-1; v_gene: TRBV7-9; len: 15; CDR3aa: CASSFRDRVNTEAFF; CDR3nt: TGTGCCAGCAGCTTTAGGGACAGGGTGAACACTGAAGCTTTCTTT
abundance: many; d_gene: TRBD1; j_gene: TRBJ2-1; v_gene: TRBV7-2; len: 14; CDR3aa: CASWYSGGTDEQFF; CDR3nt: TGTGCCAGCTGGTACTCAGGGGGCACGGATGAGCAGTTCTTC
abundance: .; d_gene: .; j_gene: TRBJ2-2; v_gene: TRBV7-9; len: 16; CDR3aa: CASSSRTASNTGELFF; CDR3nt: TGTGCCAGCAGCTCCCGGACGGCTTCGAACACCGGGGAGCTGTTTTTT
abundance: many; d_gene: .; j_gene: TRBJ2-7; v_gene: TRBV7-2; len: 13; CDR3aa: CASSPYGADEQYF; CDR3nt: TGTGCCAGCAGCCCCTACGGGGCCGACGAGCAGTACTTC
abundance: .; d_gene: .; j_gene: TRBJ2-1; v_gene: TRBV7-9; len: 12; CDR3aa: CASSLTPNEQFF; CDR3nt: TGTGCCAGCAGCTTGACTCCCAATGAGCAGTTCTTC
abundance: .; d_gene: .; j_gene: TRBJ2-1; v_gene: TRBV6-2/TRBV6-3; len: 14; CDR3aa: CASSYTSKNNEQFF; CDR3nt: TGTGCCAGCAGTTACACTTCCAAGAACAATGAGCAGTTCTTC
abundance: few; d_gene: .; j_gene: TRBJ2-2; v_gene: TRBV27; len: 16; CDR3aa: CASSQPPFYTLRELFF; CDR3nt: TGTGCCAGCAGCCAACCACCTTTTTATACTTTAAGGGAGCTGTTTTTT
abundance: .; d_gene: TRBD2; j_gene: TRBJ2-7; v_gene: TRBV7-2; len: 15; CDR3aa: CASSPWGGGTYEQYF; CDR3nt: TGTGCCAGCAGCCCGTGGGGCGGGGGAACCTACGAGCAGTACTTC
abundance: .; d_gene: TRBD2; j_gene: TRBJ2-1; v_gene: TRBV4-3; len: 14; CDR3aa: CASSQGSGSNEQFF; CDR3nt: TGCGCCAGCAGCCAAGGGAGCGGGAGCAATGAGCAGTTCTTC